This is a list of T cell receptor beta chains from one sample in a study of T cells after yellow fever vaccination. Using its own MiXCR run on the 5' RACE reads, TCRdb lists one record per CDR3 protein. The table has hundreds of thousands of distinct CDR3 sequences, 20% to 25% seen once. The source material was PBMCs, sampled approximately 22 days after the first yellow fever vaccination. The receptors were sampled from a man between 18 and 29 years old who received the YFV17D yellow fever vaccine. CDR3s include the opening cysteine and the closing phenylalanine or tryptophan. D genes are given only for firm matches. Where a row states a size, it is once, few, many or the class of an expanded clone; other rows omit it.

TRBJ1-6 | . | TRBV7-2 | many | TGTGCCAGCAGCTTTCAAGGGTTCTTTTCACCCCTCCACTTT | CASSFQGFFSPLHF
TRBJ2-5 | . | TRBV20-1 | few | TGCAGTGCTATTGGCCTAGAGGGGTCCGAGACCCAGTACTTC | CSAIGLEGSETQYF
TRBJ1-1 | . | TRBV20-1 | . | TGCAGTACCCCCGGGACGGTGAACACTGAAGCTTTCTTT | CSTPGTVNTEAFF
TRBJ1-5 | TRBD1 | TRBV20-1 | few | TGCAGTGCTGCACGGACAGGTAGCAATCAGCCCCAGCATTTT | CSAARTGSNQPQHF
TRBJ1-2 | . | TRBV3-1 | . | TGTGCAAGCAGCCGGTGGGGGCGGGCCGACCCCCCGTATGGCTACACCTTC | CASSRWGRADPPYGYTF
TRBJ2-1 | TRBD2 | TRBV20-1 | . | TGCAGTGCTAGAAGGACGGGGGGTGGGGAGCAGTTCTTC | CSARRTGGGEQFF
TRBJ2-3 | . | TRBV9 | few | TGTGCCAGCAGCGGTAGCGGTTTGAATACGCAGTATTTT | CASSGSGLNTQYF
TRBJ1-2 | . | TRBV5-1 | few | TGCGCCAGCAGCCCCTCGCAGGGACGGTATGGCTACACCTTC | CASSPSQGRYGYTF
TRBJ1-3 | . | TRBV12-3/TRBV12-4 | few | TGTGCCAGCAGTTTGATCAGGAAGAGCTCTGGAAACACCATATATTTT | CASSLIRKSSGNTIYF
TRBJ2-1 | . | TRBV6-1 | . | TGTGCCAGCAACCTGGGGGCTATAGGGCCTGAGCAGTTCTTC | CASNLGAIGPEQFF
TRBJ2-1 | TRBD2 | TRBV2 | few | TGTGCCAGCAGTGTTCGGGGAGGGAATGAGCAGTTCTTC | CASSVRGGNEQFF
TRBJ2-7 | . | TRBV11-2 | few | TGTGCCAGCAGCCGGAACTTTGATTACTACGAGCAGTACTTC | CASSRNFDYYEQYF
TRBJ2-1 | . | TRBV7-2 | few | TGTGCCAGCACCAGGAGGGGGGAGCTTCGGGGAAATGAGCAGTTCTTC | CASTRRGELRGNEQFF
TRBJ2-5 | . | TRBV7-8 | few | TGTGCCAGCAGCTTAGGGGGGGGCCAGGGAGAGACCCAGTACTTC | CASSLGGGQGETQYF
TRBJ2-3 | . | TRBV5-4 | . | TGTGCCAGCAGCCCTGGACTCTACATTAGCACAGATACGCAGTATTTT | CASSPGLYISTDTQYF
TRBJ2-3 | TRBD1 | TRBV5-5 | few | TGTGCCAGCAGCAGGGACAGGGAGGCAGATACGCAGTATTTT | CASSRDREADTQYF
TRBJ2-3 | TRBD1 | TRBV12-3/TRBV12-4 | few | TGTGCCAGCAGCAACAGGGGGCTGGCGGATACGCAGTATTTT | CASSNRGLADTQYF
TRBJ2-1 | TRBD2 | TRBV5-6 | . | TGTGCCAGCAGCGTGACTAGCGGGGGGACTACCGGGCAGTTCTTC | CASSVTSGGTTGQFF
TRBJ1-2 | . | TRBV20-1 | . | TGCAGTGCTAGCCAGGGGAGTGGCTATGGCTACACCTTC | CSASQGSGYGYTF
TRBJ1-5 | . | TRBV6-5 | . | TGTGCCAGCAGTTATTCCTTTGGTCAGCCCCAGCATTTT | CASSYSFGQPQHF
TRBJ1-1 | . | TRBV5-1 | . | TGCGCCAGCAGCCGAACGGGGGTCGAAGAAGCTTTCTTT | CASSRTGVEEAFF
TRBJ2-3 | . | TRBV19 | . | TGTGCCAGTAGTATGTACCAGGGCTTTGGAGATACGCAGTATTTT | CASSMYQGFGDTQYF
TRBJ2-1 | TRBD2 | TRBV6-1 | . | TGTGCCAGCAGTGACGAGACTAGCGCATACTCCTACAATGAGCAGTTCTTC | CASSDETSAYSYNEQFF
TRBJ2-2 | . | TRBV28 | few | TGTGCCAGCAGTTTTATATTGGGCGGGGAGCTGTTTTTT | CASSFILGGELFF
TRBJ1-1 | TRBD1 | TRBV7-6 | . | TGTGCCAGCAGCCTTACAGGGGGCATCGTGAACACTGAAGCTTTCTTT | CASSLTGGIVNTEAFF
TRBJ2-1 | TRBD1 | TRBV11-3 | . | TGTGCCAGCAGCCGCCTGGACAGGGCCGACAATGAGCAGTTCTTC | CASSRLDRADNEQFF
TRBJ2-5 | . | TRBV10-3 | . | TGTGCCCTCCGGGCCCTTACAGGGGAGACCCAGTACTTC | CALRALTGETQYF
TRBJ1-6 | . | TRBV10-3 | . | TGTGCCATCGCAGGGAGATCCTATAATTCACCCCTCCACTTT | CAIAGRSYNSPLHF
TRBJ1-5 | TRBD1 | TRBV4-1 | . | TGCGCCAGCAGCCATACGGACAGGGATCGTTTTATGGGTCAGCCCCAGCATTTT | CASSHTDRDRFMGQPQHF
TRBJ2-2 | . | TRBV5-4 | few | TGTGCCAGCAAGGGGGGAGGCACCGGGGAGCTGTTTTTT | CASKGGGTGELFF
TRBJ2-1 | . | TRBV5-4 | few | TGTGCCAGCAGCTCATACGACTACAATGAGCAGTTCTTC | CASSSYDYNEQFF
TRBJ2-2 | . | TRBV4-3 | . | TGCGCCAGCAGCCAAGATATAGTCGGGGAGCTGTTTTTT | CASSQDIVGELFF
TRBJ2-6 | TRBD1 | TRBV4-2 | . | TGTGCCAGCAGATCGGGCCGGGACAGCACCCTCTCTGGGGCCAACGTCCTGACTTTC | CASRSGRDSTLSGANVLTF
TRBJ2-5 | TRBD1 | TRBV7-6 | few | TGTGCCAGCAGCGTGGGACAGGGGCAAGAGACCCAGTACTTC | CASSVGQGQETQYF
TRBJ2-1 | TRBD2 | TRBV2 | few | TGTGCCAGCAGTGTTTCTAGCGGAAGCTCCTACAATGAGCAGTTCTTC | CASSVSSGSSYNEQFF
TRBJ2-1 | TRBD2 | TRBV4-1 | . | TGCGCCAGCAGCCAAGATCAGGTCGGGACTAGCGGGATAAGCTCCTACAATGAGCAGTTCTTC | CASSQDQVGTSGISSYNEQFF
TRBJ2-6 | . | TRBV5-6 | few | TGTGCCAGCAGCTCCTTGGGTGGGGCTCCTGGGGCCAACGTCCTGACTTTC | CASSSLGGAPGANVLTF
TRBJ2-1 | . | TRBV7-6 | few | TGTGCCAGCAGCCCCTCCTACAGGGAAAATGAGCAGTTCTTC | CASSPSYRENEQFF
TRBJ1-5 | . | TRBV7-9 | . | TGTGCCAGCAGCTCCATGGGAGGCAATCAGCCCCAGCATTTT | CASSSMGGNQPQHF
TRBJ1-5 | TRBD1 | TRBV4-1 | few | TGCGCCAGCAGCCAAGATCCGGGACAGGGGACCAATCAGCCCCAGCATTTT | CASSQDPGQGTNQPQHF
TRBJ2-7 | . | TRBV6-5 | . | TGTGCCAGCAGTTACTCTGCCCGGGACCACGAGCAGTACTTC | CASSYSARDHEQYF
TRBJ2-5 | . | TRBV29-1 | . | TGCAGCGTTGAAAGGGGACGAGGGGCAGCGAGGGAGACCCAGTACTTC | CSVERGRGAARETQYF
TRBJ2-1 | . | TRBV12-3/TRBV12-4 | . | TGTGCCAGCAGTTTAGCGCAATTCTACACCCACAATGAGCAGTTCTTC | CASSLAQFYTHNEQFF
TRBJ2-1 | TRBD1 | TRBV5-1 | . | TGCGCCAGCAGCTTGGTAGGGACAGGTGTTGCCGATGAGCAGTTCTTC | CASSLVGTGVADEQFF
TRBJ1-2 | . | TRBV29-1 | few | TGCAGCGTTGAAAATGGCTACACCTTC | CSVENGYTF
TRBJ2-3 | . | TRBV24-1 | . | TGTGCTACCACAGATACGCAGTATTTT | CATTDTQYF
TRBJ2-1 | TRBD1 | TRBV23-1 | . | TGCGCCAGCAGTCAACCATATTCCGGAGGGACAGGGAATTCCCTTTCCTACAATGAGCAGTTCTTC | CASSQPYSGGTGNSLSYNEQFF